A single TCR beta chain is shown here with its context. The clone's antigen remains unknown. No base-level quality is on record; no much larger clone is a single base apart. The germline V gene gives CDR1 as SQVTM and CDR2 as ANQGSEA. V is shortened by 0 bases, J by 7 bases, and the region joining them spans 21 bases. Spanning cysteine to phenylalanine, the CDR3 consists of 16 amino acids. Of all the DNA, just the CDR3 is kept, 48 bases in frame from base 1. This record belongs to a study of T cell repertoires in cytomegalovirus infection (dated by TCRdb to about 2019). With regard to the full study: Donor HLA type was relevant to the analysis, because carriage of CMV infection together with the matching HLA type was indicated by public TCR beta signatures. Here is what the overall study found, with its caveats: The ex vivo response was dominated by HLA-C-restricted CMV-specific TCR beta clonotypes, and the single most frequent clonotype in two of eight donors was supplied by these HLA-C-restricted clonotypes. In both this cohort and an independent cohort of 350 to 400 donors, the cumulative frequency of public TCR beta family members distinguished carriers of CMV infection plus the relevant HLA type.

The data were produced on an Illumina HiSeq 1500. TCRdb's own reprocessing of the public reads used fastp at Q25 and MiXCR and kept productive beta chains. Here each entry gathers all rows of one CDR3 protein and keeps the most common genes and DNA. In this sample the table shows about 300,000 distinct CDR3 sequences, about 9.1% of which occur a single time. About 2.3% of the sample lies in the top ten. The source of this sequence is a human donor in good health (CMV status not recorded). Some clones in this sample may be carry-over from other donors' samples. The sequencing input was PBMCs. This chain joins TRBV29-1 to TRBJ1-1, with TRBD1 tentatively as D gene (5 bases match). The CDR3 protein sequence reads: CSVEDLHGGKGVEAFF. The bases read TGCAGCGTTGAAGATCTTCATGGGGGAAAGGGAGTTGAAGCTTTCTTT.